This paragraph covers one T cell receptor (beta chain) sequence. The antigen is undetermined. This sample stems from a study of shared clonotypes between healthy human individuals. Several immunoSEQ plates received, in even portions, the genomic DNA of each subset. Authors' methods: With immunoSEQ giving junction-only sequences and no quality scores, filtering differed. The method was immunoSEQ multiplex PCR; TCRdb's version includes in-frame clones alone and lacks a portion of them. Clone size and V and J calls were adopted from that table, with D and trimming inferred from the DNA. Of 2,500,000 or so clones listed, around nine tenths are singletons. Germline CDR1 SGHRS, CDR2 YFSETQ. CDR3 size: 18 residues. V trimming: 2 bases; J trimming: 0 bases; junction bases outside the gene matches: 4. Findings and caveats of the study: For naive CD4 cells, 4% to 6% of clonotypes were shared across a handful of donors. Among the subsets, naive ones generally showed larger estimated richness than memory ones.

The rearrangement uses TRBV5-1 and TRBJ2-6; 11 nucleotides align to TRBD1. The receptor was derived from a man aged 18 to 30 in good health. Sequenced sample: naive CD4+ T cells sorted from blood. Noted subset: CD45RA+ positively selected. This CDR3 is CASSFSGTGGSGANVLTF. In nucleotides, the CDR3 is TGCGCCAGCAGCTTCTCGGGGACAGGGGGCTCTGGGGCCAACGTCCTGACTTTC.